This entry features one TCR beta chain sequence. Its antigen is not known. Assay used: immunoSEQ multiplex PCR; TCRdb lists only in-frame clones, some missing. The sample includes 2,500,000 or so clones, approximately 93% of them seen just once. This record comes from a study of shared clonotypes between healthy human individuals. Study observations and caveats: Lower generation probabilities were found for non-shared clonotypes than for those shared by all four donors. It was observed that 5% to 6% of naive CD4 clonotypes were shared across a handful of donors.

The source is a man aged 18 to 30 in good health. Some clones in this sample may be carry-over from other donors' samples. The sequenced sample was naive CD4+ T cells from PBMCs. Subset reported: CD45RA+ positively selected.

The CDR3 reads CASLGTGSYNEQFF. The CDR3 nucleotides read TGTGCCAGCTTGGGGACAGGCTCCTACAATGAGCAGTTCTTC. V usage is TRBV18 and J usage is TRBJ2-1, with 8 bases fitting TRBD1. V lost 7 bases to trimming and J lost 0 bases; unmatched junction nucleotides: 2. This CDR3 is built from 14 residues. Germline V gives CDR1 KGHSH, CDR2 LQKENI.